These 21 T cell receptor beta chains share one sample of origin, sequenced in a study of T-cell memory formation after mild COVID-19. TCRdb called the 5' RACE reads again in MiXCR, with one record for every CDR3 protein. The repertoire holds a few hundred thousand distinct CDR3 sequences, with around a tenth as singletons. Sequences were obtained from PBMCs or a T cell subset sorted from them (not recorded which). The receptors derive from a man aged 18-30 years who had mild COVID-19 (a few samples of this study predate the infection). Cell type and time point are not known.

The chain links TRBV7-9 to TRBJ2-5, with 12 nucleotides matching TRBD2. Looked up from germline, CDR1 is SEHNR and CDR2 is FQNEAQ (reference sequence). The CDR3 runs to 16 residues. J gave up 5 bases and V 5 bases, and 9 bases lay outside the gene matches. The chain's CDR3 is CASSQRTSGVRETQYF. CDR3 sequence (DNA): TGTGCCAGCAGCCAGCGGACTAGCGGGGTCAGGGAGACCCAGTACTTC.

V and J are TRBV7-8 and TRBJ2-7; tentatively, D is TRBD1 or TRBD2 (5 bases each). The CDR3 has 15 amino acids. Per the germline V gene, CDR1 is SGHVS and CDR2 is FQNEAQ. V was pared by 5 bases and J by 4 bases, with 18 bases between. CDR3 coding DNA: TGTGCCAGCAGCCCGACGAGAGGGGTGCGGTACGAGCAGTACTTC. It codes for CASSPTRGVRYEQYF.

The genes are TRBV5-1 and TRBJ2-3, with D hard to call. Per germline, CDR1 SGHRS and CDR2 YFSETQ. The CDR3 consists of 12 residues. Deletions cut 6 bases from V and 5 bases from J, with 10 bases between. The CDR3: CASMVMGDTQYF. The CDR3 bases are TGCGCCAGCATGGTAATGGGAGATACGCAGTATTTT.

This clonotype was seen only a few times. The chain has TRBV10-3 and TRBJ2-7, with D hard to call. The CDR3 is 14 residues long. From germline, CDR1 is ENHRY and CDR2 SYGVKD. V was pared by 3 bases and J by 0 bases, with 9 bases between. CDR3 sequence: CAISEPGSSYEQYF. The CDR3, as DNA: TGTGCCATCAGTGAACCGGGCAGCTCCTACGAGCAGTACTTC.

This clonotype was counted at least ten times. This chain connects TRBV12-3 or TRBV12-4 to TRBJ1-1; perhaps TRBD1 as D (5 bases). Trimming took off 5 bases at V and 0 bases at J, with 13 bases between the two ends. The CDR3 has 15 amino acids. The CDR3 loop reads CASSPRWGLNTEAFF. CDR3 DNA sequence: TGTGCCAGCAGTCCACGTTGGGGACTGAACACTGAAGCTTTCTTT.

This clonotype was seen repeatedly, ten times or more. The rearrangement joins TRBV5-5 to TRBJ2-2; D gene uncertain. The CDR3 runs to 14 residues. The germline V gene encodes CDR1 SGHKS and CDR2 YYEKEE (reference sequence). Trimming cost V 6 bases and J 0 bases, with 9 bases left between them. The CDR3 reads CASNIQANTGELFF. Written as DNA, the CDR3 is TGTGCCAGCAACATACAAGCGAACACCGGGGAGCTGTTTTTT.

This clonotype was seen only a few times. V gene TRBV4-1 combines with J gene TRBJ2-1, with TRBD2 matching 12 bases. In germline, CDR1 is MGHRA, CDR2 YSYEKL. The CDR3 consists of 16 residues. Germline trimming cut 3 bases from V and 7 bases from J; bases unmatched to any gene: 7. The CDR3 DNA reads as TGCGCCAGCAGCCAGGACCTAGCGGGGGGGCCAAATGAGCAGTTCTTC. Protein product: CASSQDLAGGPNEQFF.

This clonotype has a handful of counts. The V call is TRBV2, the J call TRBJ2-2; D is perhaps TRBD1 (5 bases). The CDR3 is made up of 12 amino acids. Germline V gene sequence: CDR1 SNHLY, CDR2 FYNNEI. The ends were cut back, 5 bases at V and 10 bases at J, with 11 bases in the middle. CDR3 amino acids: CASSRQSEELFF. As DNA, the CDR3 is TGTGCCAGCAGTCGACAGTCCGAGGAGCTGTTTTTT.

This clonotype was seen ten or more times. The genes are TRBV7-2 and TRBJ2-5, with a possible D match to TRBD1 (6 bases). Germline CDR1 reads SGHTA; CDR2 reads FQGNSA. V dropped 5 bases and J dropped 9 bases, with 19 bases sitting between them. This CDR3 region has 14 residues. The CDR3 loop reads CASSPGTRGSAQYF. The CDR3 DNA is TGTGCCAGCAGCCCTGGGACGAGGGGGTCGGCCCAGTACTTC.

This clonotype has just a few counts. The gene calls are TRBV7-2 and TRBJ2-5, with no clear D. Germline V gives CDR1 SGHTA, CDR2 FQGNSA. The CDR3 is made up of 14 amino acids. Deletions cut 0 bases from V and 5 bases from J, with 10 bases between. CDR3 nucleotides: TGTGCCAGCAGCTTAGCGGGGTTGAGGGAGACCCAGTACTTC. Its translation is CASSLAGLRETQYF.

The chain joins TRBV29-1 to TRBJ1-1, with D perhaps matching TRBD1 (5 bases). Germline V gene sequence: CDR1 SQVTM, CDR2 ANQGSEA. CDR3 length: 13 residues. Trimming stripped 5 bases from V and 1 base from J, with 11 bases between. CDR3: CSVRKQENTEAFF. The CDR3 DNA is TGCAGCGTTCGTAAACAGGAGAACACTGAAGCTTTCTTT.

The V call is TRBV4-2, the J call TRBJ2-1; D remains unclear. V lost 0 bases and J lost 0, with 6 bases in between. Germline V gives CDR1 LGHNA, CDR2 YNFKEQ. CDR3 length equals 15 residues. In DNA, the CDR3 is TGTGCCAGCAGCCAAGAAGGCTACTCCTACAATGAGCAGTTCTTC. Translation gives CASSQEGYSYNEQFF.

This clonotype showed up just a few times. This chain links TRBV6-6 with TRBJ2-7, with a tentative D call TRBD2 (6 bases). Germline CDR1 is MNHNY and CDR2 is SVGAGI (reference sequence). This CDR3 is built from 15 residues. V gave up 2 bases and J gave up 2 bases, with 13 bases separating them. Here the CDR3 reads CASSYGVRGTYEQYF. DNA of the CDR3: TGTGCCAGCAGTTACGGCGTCCGGGGGACCTACGAGCAGTACTTC.

This clonotype was detected a few times. The V and J genes are TRBV20-1 and TRBJ2-2; D is unresolved. There are 18 residues in the CDR3. Trimming stripped 0 bases from V and 3 bases from J, with 20 bases between. Germline assignment: CDR1 DFQATT and CDR2 SNEGSKA (reference sequence). CDR3 region: CSARDLDRVPHYTGELFF. DNA for the CDR3: TGCAGTGCTAGAGACCTTGACCGGGTACCTCATTACACCGGGGAGCTGTTTTTT.

The chain combines TRBV7-6 with TRBJ1-6; the D is unclear. The V gene lost 2 bases and the J gene lost 7 bases, with 15 bases spanning the gap. Germline assignment: CDR1 SGHVS and CDR2 FNYEAQ. The CDR3 extends over 16 amino acids. The chain's CDR3 is CASSLNPAATNSPLHF. The CDR3 region has the DNA TGTGCCAGCAGCTTAAACCCAGCAGCGACCAATTCACCCCTCCACTTT.

This clonotype turned up a few times. CDR3 residues: CASSLWFYEQYF. DNA of the CDR3: TGTGCCAGCAGCTTATGGTTCTACGAGCAGTACTTC. V and J are TRBV7-9 and TRBJ2-7; D is ambiguous. Trimming took off 2 bases at V and 3 bases at J, with 5 bases between the two ends. The germline gives CDR1 SEHNR, CDR2 FQNEAQ (reference sequence). The CDR3 runs to 12 residues.

J is TRBJ1-5 and V is TRBV4-1; D is perhaps TRBD1 (6 bases). Germline V gene data show CDR1 as MGHRA and CDR2 as YSYEKL. This CDR3 is built from 15 residues. The V and J ends lost 1 base and 6 bases respectively, with 13 bases between them. The DNA for the CDR3 is TGCGCCAGCAGCCAAGGGCCGGGGGCCATTCAGCCCCAGCATTTT. Translation gives CASSQGPGAIQPQHF.

This clonotype was recorded a few times. The rearrangement joins TRBV29-1 to TRBJ1-2, with 9 bases aligning to TRBD1. The CDR3 length is 14 residues. Germline V gives CDR1 SQVTM, CDR2 ANQGSEA. Trimming at V came to 6 bases and at J to 0 bases, leaving 5 bases not matched to a gene. CDR3 nucleotide sequence: TGCAGCGTACCGGGACAGGGTTCTAACTATGGCTACACCTTC. Translation gives CSVPGQGSNYGYTF. The variable domain in full, completed from reference TRBV29-1 and TRBJ1-2, reads SAVISQKPSRDICQRGTSLTIQCQVDSQVTMMFWYRQQPGQSLTLIATANQGSEATYESGFVIDKFPISRPNLTFSTLTVSNMSPEDSSIYLCSVPGQGSNYGYTFGSGTRLTVV.

There are many counts of this clonotype. CDR3 loop: CASSQDVFGGVTDTQYF. As DNA, the CDR3 is TGCGCCAGCAGCCAAGATGTGTTTGGAGGGGTGACGGATACGCAGTATTTT. The J gene is TRBJ2-3, the V gene TRBV4-3; the D gene is possibly TRBD2 (6 bases). The CDR3 totals 17 residues. Between the trimmed V and J ends, which lost 0 bases and 6 bases, there was a span of 19 bases. The germline V gene has CDR1 LGHNA and CDR2 YSLEER.

This clonotype turned up a few times. V and J are TRBV6-2 or TRBV6-3 and TRBJ2-7; no clear D. Germline V CDR1 and CDR2: MNHEY, SVGEGT. The germline V and J ends were trimmed by 6 bases and 0 bases, with 9 bases remaining between them. This CDR3 spans 13 amino acids. The CDR3 here is CASSPPSSYEQYV. CDR3 nucleotide sequence: TGTGCCAGCAGCCCCCCTAGCTCCTACGAGCAGTACGTC.

This clonotype was seen repeatedly, ten times or more. For the CDR3, the DNA is TGCGCCAGCAGTGGCGGCGGCAGCAATCAGCCCCAGCATTTT. Protein product: CASSGGGSNQPQHF. The chain combines TRBV5-1 with TRBJ1-5; the D is unclear. The length of the CDR3 is 14 residues. Germline lookup yields CDR1 SGHRS and CDR2 YFSETQ. With 5 bases removed from V and 1 base from J, the gap between germline ends came to 10 bases.